This TCR beta chain was retrieved from a study of shared T cell receptors in the human thymus. This CDR3 is built from 14 residues. Trimming took 0 bases from V and 3 from J, leaving 9 bases between them. Germline loops: CDR1 MNHEY, CDR2 SVGAGI. Clones were read by immunoSEQ multiplex PCR, and TCRdb kept only the in-frame ones, dropping some. The sample consists of hundreds of thousands of clones, approximately 87% of them appearing once. These data were likewise used in another study, on human thymus T cells. Per that study: Congenital heart defects were the reason for the corrective surgery that the donors, healthy Finnish infants, were having. Corrective cardiac operations yielded the resected thymus tissue. It looked as if thymic and blood repertoires used V and J genes in a biased way. Related research reported highly overlapping thymic repertoires among unrelated individuals.

The receptor was derived from a boy in the first two years of life with a congenital heart defect. V is TRBV6-5 and J is TRBJ2-7; D is possibly TRBD1 (5 bases). The sample consisted of thymocytes. The CDR3 is CASSYSTAIYEQYF. The CDR3 nucleotides read TGTGCCAGCAGTTACTCGACAGCAATCTACGAGCAGTACTTC.